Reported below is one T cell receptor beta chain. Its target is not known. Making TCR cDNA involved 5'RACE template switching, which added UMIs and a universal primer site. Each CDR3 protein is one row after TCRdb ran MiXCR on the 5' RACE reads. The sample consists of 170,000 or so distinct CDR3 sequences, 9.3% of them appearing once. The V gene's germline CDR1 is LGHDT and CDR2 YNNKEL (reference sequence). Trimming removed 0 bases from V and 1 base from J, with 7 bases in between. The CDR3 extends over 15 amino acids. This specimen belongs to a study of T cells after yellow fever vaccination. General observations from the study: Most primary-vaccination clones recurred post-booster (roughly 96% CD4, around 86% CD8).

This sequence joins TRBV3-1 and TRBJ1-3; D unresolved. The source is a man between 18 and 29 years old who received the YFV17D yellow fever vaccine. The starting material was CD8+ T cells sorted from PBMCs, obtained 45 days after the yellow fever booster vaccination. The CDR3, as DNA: TGTGCCAGCAGCCAAGAGGTGGGGTCTGGAAACACCATATATTTT. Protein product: CASSQEVGSGNTIYF.